The 19 T cell receptor beta chains in this list originate from one sample, sequenced in a study of cytomegalovirus exposure and HLA in healthy donors. The table came from immunoSEQ multiplex PCR; TCRdb's copy has only in-frame clones and leaves some out. This sample has about 310,000 clones; 88% occur once, and the top ten carry about 0.96%. Material for sequencing was PBMCs. The source is a young man in good health and CMV-seronegative.

The table lists this clone with a count of one. The chain recombines TRBV7-6 with TRBJ1-1, with D uncertain. The V end was cut by 2 bases, the J end by 2 bases, with 12 bases between. Germline V lookup: CDR1 SGHVS, CDR2 FNYEAQ. This CDR3 is 15 amino acids long. The DNA of the CDR3 is TGTGCCAGCAGCTTAAAAACGGGAGATAACACTGAAGCTTTCTTT. Translated: CASSLKTGDNTEAFF.

The chain combines TRBV6-6 with TRBJ1-2; D not certain. CDR1 and CDR2 from the germline V gene are MNHNY and SVGAGI (reference sequence). V lost 4 bases and J lost 4, with 10 bases in between. CDR3 size: 13 residues. Here the CDR3 DNA reads TGTGCCAGCAGTTTCGGAGACCTCTATGGCTACACCTTC. This encodes CASSFGDLYGYTF.

The rearrangement links TRBV6-5 to TRBJ1-2; 7 bases match TRBD1. Germline loops: CDR1 MNHEY, CDR2 SVGAGI. Trimming removed 2 bases from V and 5 bases from J; junction bases left unmatched: 5. The CDR3 has 14 amino acids. CDR3 nucleotides: TGTGCCAGCAGTTACGACAGGGAATCGTATGGCTACACCTTC. This encodes CASSYDRESYGYTF.

The rearrangement uses TRBV4-3 and TRBJ2-1, with D tentatively TRBD1 (7 bases). The CDR3 totals 16 residues. CDR1 and CDR2 (germline): LGHNA, YSLEER. Trimming took off 3 bases at V and 6 bases at J, with 18 bases between the two ends. The CDR3 loop is CASSQQGGRMVNEQFF. CDR3 sequence (DNA): TGCGCCAGCAGCCAGCAGGGGGGACGTATGGTCAATGAGCAGTTCTTC.

The gene calls are TRBV6-1 and TRBJ1-1, with a possible D match to TRBD1 (5 bases). Germline V lookup: CDR1 MNHNS, CDR2 SASEGT. V lost 1 base to trimming and J lost 5 bases, with 17 bases between them. The CDR3 contains 16 residues. CDR3 loop: CASSEEGNLGWTEAFF. For the CDR3, the DNA is TGTGCCAGCAGTGAAGAGGGGAACCTGGGGTGGACTGAAGCTTTCTTT.

The V and J genes are TRBV19 and TRBJ1-3; no clear D. The CDR3 length is 16 residues. Germline values: CDR1 LNHDA, CDR2 SQIVND (reference sequence). V shed 8 bases and J shed 1 base, with 18 bases lying between them. The CDR3 bases are TGTGCCAGTCAATGGAGGGCCGGAAAGTCTGGAAACACCATATATTTT. As protein: CASQWRAGKSGNTIYF.

The rearrangement links TRBV5-1 to TRBJ2-1, with 9 bases that match TRBD2. The V and J ends lost 0 bases and 8 bases, in that order; junction bases with no gene match: 12. CDR3 length equals 17 residues. Looked up from germline, CDR1 is SGHRS and CDR2 is YFSETQ. The CDR3 region is CASSLVLAGGPKDEQFF. In nucleotides, the CDR3 is TGCGCCAGCAGCTTGGTCCTGGCGGGGGGGCCTAAGGATGAGCAGTTCTTC.

The rearrangement uses TRBV5-6 and TRBJ2-7, with D tentatively TRBD1 (6 bases). This CDR3 spans 14 amino acids. The germline V and J ends were trimmed by 5 bases and 3 bases, with 15 bases remaining between them. In germline, CDR1 is SGHDT, CDR2 YYEEEE. The CDR3 loop reads CASRDTGQSYEQYF. As DNA, the CDR3 is TGTGCCAGCAGGGATACAGGGCAGAGCTACGAGCAGTACTTC.

V is TRBV25-1 and J is TRBJ1-1, with 9 nucleotides matching TRBD1. Trimming at V came to 6 bases and at J to 9 bases, leaving 8 bases not matched to a gene. The CDR3 has 13 amino acids. Germline V gene sequence: CDR1 MGHDK, CDR2 SYGVNS. The CDR3 protein is CASRAGTGPQAFF. CDR3 coding DNA: TGTGCCAGCAGGGCAGGGACAGGGCCCCAAGCTTTCTTT.

This sequence joins TRBV2 and TRBJ2-1; D might be TRBD2 (7 bases). Germline V gene lookup returns CDR1 SNHLY and CDR2 FYNNEI. V dropped 2 bases and J dropped 7 bases, with 15 bases sitting between them. CDR3 length: 15 amino acids. The CDR3 nucleotides read TGTGCCAGCAGTGAAACCCCGAGGGGGGGGAATGAGCAGTTCTTC. Encoded protein: CASSETPRGGNEQFF.

A few counts support this clone. The chain recombines TRBV2 with TRBJ2-7; 8 nucleotides agree with TRBD1. This CDR3 has 13 residues. V was pared by 6 bases and J by 3 bases, with 4 bases of the junction left unmatched. Germline V CDR1 and CDR2: SNHLY, FYNNEI. CDR3 DNA sequence: TGTGCCAGCAGACAGGGGGAATACTACGAGCAGTACTTC. Amino acid sequence: CASRQGEYYEQYF.

The sample holds a few counts of this clone. The chain couples TRBV5-1 to TRBJ1-3; D gene uncertain. CDR3 length: 14 residues. The germline CDR1 and CDR2 sequences are SGHRS and YFSETQ. Trimming shortened V by 0 bases and J by 0 bases, and 4 bases separated the two germline ends. The CDR3 coding sequence is TGCGCCAGCAGCTTGGGCTACTCTGGAAACACCATATATTTT. As protein: CASSLGYSGNTIYF.

This clone was seen once. The chain carries TRBV11-2 and TRBJ2-5; TRBD2 agrees at 11 bases. V was pared by 1 base and J by 1 base, with 2 bases of the junction left unmatched. Germline lookup yields CDR1 SGHAT and CDR2 FQNNGV. This CDR3 region has 16 residues. CDR3 nucleotides: TGTGCCAGCAGCTTAGCTAGCGGGGGGCTCCAAGAGACCCAGTACTTC. Amino acids: CASSLASGGLQETQYF.

J is TRBJ2-7 and V is TRBV10-3; the D gene is possibly TRBD1 (6 bases). Germline V gene data show CDR1 as ENHRY and CDR2 as SYGVKD. Trimming removed 10 bases from V and 7 bases from J, with 14 bases in between. The length of the CDR3 is 11 residues. Here the CDR3 reads CATGHREEQYF. In nucleotides, the CDR3 is TGTGCCACCGGGCACAGGGAGGAGCAGTACTTC.

Only one count was recorded for this clone. J is TRBJ2-5 and V is TRBV5-4; 7 nucleotides line up with TRBD1. The CDR3 covers 14 residues. With V trimmed by 4 bases and J by 0 bases, 3 bases remained unmatched. Germline V lookup: CDR1 SGHNT, CDR2 YYREEE (reference sequence). CDR3 DNA sequence: TGTGCCAGCAGCCCGGGACAGAACCAAGAGACCCAGTACTTC. Its translation: CASSPGQNQETQYF.

The chain combines TRBV29-1 with TRBJ1-1; the match to TRBD1 covers 9 bases. The germline V gene has CDR1 SQVTM and CDR2 ANQGSEA. The V segment lost 7 bases and the J segment 4 bases; nucleotides outside the gene matches: 10. The CDR3 covers 14 residues. The CDR3 spells CSGEGYRGLTEAFF. The CDR3, as DNA: TGCAGCGGGGAGGGCTACAGGGGGCTCACTGAAGCTTTCTTT. Supplemented by reference TRBV29-1 and TRBJ1-1, the full variable domain reads SAVISQKPSRDICQRGTSLTIQCQVDSQVTMMFWYRQQPGQSLTLIATANQGSEATYESGFVIDKFPISRPNLTFSTLTVSNMSPEDSSIYLCSGEGYRGLTEAFFGQGTRLTVV.

This chain uses TRBV7-6 with TRBJ1-1, with D possibly TRBD1 on 5 matching bases. The germline gives CDR1 SGHVS, CDR2 FNYEAQ. V was pared by 6 bases and J by 5 bases, with 13 bases between. The CDR3 covers 13 residues. CDR3 protein: CASSYSPGTEAFF. The CDR3 DNA reads TGTGCCAGCAGTTATTCCCCAGGGACTGAAGCTTTCTTT. The variable domain in full, with the rest retrieved from reference TRBV7-6 and TRBJ1-1, is GAGVSQSPRYKVTKRGQDVALRCDPISGHVSLYWYRQALGQGPEFLTYFNYEAQQDKSGLPNDRFSAERPEGSISTLTIQRTEQRDSAMYRCASSYSPGTEAFFGQGTRLTVV.

V usage is TRBV19 and J usage is TRBJ2-7; 8 bases fit TRBD1. The CDR3 contains 16 residues. Germline V gene sequence: CDR1 LNHDA, CDR2 SQIVND (reference sequence). V lost 2 bases and J lost 1; bases outside the gene matches: 7. The CDR3 coding sequence is TGTGCCAGTAGTATATCCCAGGGGGCCGCGTCCTACGAGCAGTACTTC. Protein: CASSISQGAASYEQYF.

The gene calls are TRBV5-1 and TRBJ1-2; no definite D call. The length of the CDR3 is 13 residues. Germline V gene lookup returns CDR1 SGHRS and CDR2 YFSETQ. Deletions cut 7 bases from V and 1 base from J, with 11 bases between. In DNA form, the CDR3 reads TGCGCCAGCCGCAACTTGAGTAACTATGGCTACACCTTC. Translated: CASRNLSNYGYTF.